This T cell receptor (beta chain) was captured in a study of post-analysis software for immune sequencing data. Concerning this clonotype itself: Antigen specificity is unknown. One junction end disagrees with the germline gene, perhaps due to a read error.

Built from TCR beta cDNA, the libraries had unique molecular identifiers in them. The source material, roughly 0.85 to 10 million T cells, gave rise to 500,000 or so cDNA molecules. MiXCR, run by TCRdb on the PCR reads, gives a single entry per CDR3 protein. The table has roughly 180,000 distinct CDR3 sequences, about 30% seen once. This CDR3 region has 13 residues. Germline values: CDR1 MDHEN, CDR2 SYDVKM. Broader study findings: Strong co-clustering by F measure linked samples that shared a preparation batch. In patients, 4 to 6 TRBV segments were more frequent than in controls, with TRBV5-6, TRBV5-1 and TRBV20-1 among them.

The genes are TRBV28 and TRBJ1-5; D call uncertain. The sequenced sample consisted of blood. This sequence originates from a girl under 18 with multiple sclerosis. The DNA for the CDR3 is TGTGCCAGCAGCCCCAGGACCAATCAGCCCCGGCATTTT. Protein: CASSPRTNQPRHF.